This T cell receptor beta chain was identified during a study of cytomegalovirus exposure and HLA in healthy donors. In the case of this clone: Its antigen is undetermined.

Points from the study as a whole: A later analysis found most CMV-associated TCR beta chains apparently HLA-restricted. HLA-A and HLA-B allele assignments for most subjects were reportedly predicted accurately using TCR beta sequences. In a later analysis, common viral pathogens appeared linked to several of the most significant clusters.

CDR3 size: 14 residues. V dropped 5 bases and J dropped 3 bases, with 14 bases sitting between them. Germline V gene lookup returns CDR1 MNHEY and CDR2 SVGAGI. PCR employed 60 Vbeta and 13 Jbeta primers. The method was immunoSEQ multiplex PCR; TCRdb's version includes in-frame clones alone and lacks a portion of them. The sample includes 200,000 to 300,000 clones, about 80% of them seen just once. The V gene is TRBV6-5, the J gene TRBJ2-7; D perhaps matches TRBD1 (6 bases). The sequence came from a woman aged 55 to 70 in good health and CMV-seropositive. Sample: PBMCs. CDR3 sequence (DNA): TGTGCCAGCAGTAACGACAGGCTCCTCTACGAGCAGTACTTC. This translates into CASSNDRLLYEQYF.